These 30 T cell receptor beta chains were sequenced from one sample in a study of Graves' ophthalmopathy and Graves' hyperthyroidism (dated by TCRdb to the late 2010s). Sequencing was performed on an Illumina HiSeq 2000. TCR beta CDR3 regions were amplified from RNA transcripts for repertoire sequencing. The first round of RT-PCR was done with HTBI primers and the Qiagen OneStep RT-PCR kit, and was followed by a second round of multiplex PCR, then size selection and purification. TCRdb ran its own pipeline on the public reads, namely fastp trimming at Q25 and MiXCR clone calling, and kept in-frame beta chains. Merged by CDR3 protein, the rows form single entries marked with the most common genes and DNA. The sample includes about 400,000 distinct CDR3 sequences, with around 21% observed a single time. The biggest ten clones account for 2.5% to 3.5% of the sample. Material for sequencing was peripheral blood. The receptors stem from a woman aged 18-29 years with stable Graves' hyperthyroidism. Donor details come from another sample of the same person, matched by shared clones.

This clonotype was found many times. The J gene is TRBJ2-5, the V gene TRBV15; 11 positions match TRBD2. This CDR3 is 14 amino acids long. Germline V CDR1 and CDR2: LNHNV, YYDKDF (reference sequence). Trimming at V came to 3 bases and at J to 3 bases, leaving 0 bases not matched to a gene. The CDR3 DNA reads as TGTGCCACCAGCAGGGGACTAGCGGAAGAGACCCAGTACTTC. Its translation: CATSRGLAEETQYF. The variable domain in full, with the rest retrieved from reference TRBV15 and TRBJ2-5, is DAMVIQNPRYQVTQFGKPVTLSCSQTLNHNVMYWYQQKSSQAPKLLFHYYDKDFNNEADTPDNFQSRRPNTSFCFLDIRSPGLGDTAMYLCATSRGLAEETQYFGPGTRLLVL.

Ten or more counts support this clonotype. The CDR3 sequence: CSALMGRNTEAFF. DNA for the CDR3: TGCAGCGCCCTAATGGGGCGGAACACTGAAGCTTTCTTT. V is TRBV29-1 and J is TRBJ1-1; possibly TRBD1 for D (5 bases). Looked up from germline, CDR1 is SQVTM and CDR2 is ANQGSEA. The CDR3 has 13 residues. V was trimmed by 7 bases and J by 1 base, leaving 13 bases between them.

This clonotype came up many times. CDR3 amino acids: CASSQVVQGETQYF. DNA for the CDR3: TGTGCCAGCAGCCAAGTGGTTCAGGGGGAGACCCAGTACTTC. The rearrangement links TRBV14 to TRBJ2-5, with D maybe TRBD1 (6 bases). This CDR3 is built from 14 residues. Germline CDR1 is SGHDN and CDR2 is FVKESK. V lost 1 base and J 5 bases, leaving 11 bases between the germline ends.

This clonotype was observed at least ten times. The chain joins TRBV12-3 or TRBV12-4 to TRBJ2-5; 7 positions agree with TRBD2. This CDR3 is built from 15 residues. The junction had 6 bases not matched to a gene; V was cut back by 4 bases and J by 1 base. Here the CDR3 DNA reads TGTGCCAGCAGTTCGGTGGGAGGGCCCCAAGAGACCCAGTACTTC. It yields the protein CASSSVGGPQETQYF.

The rearrangement links TRBV6-1 to TRBJ1-1, with D possibly TRBD1 on 5 matching bases. V shed 10 bases and J shed 0 bases, with 12 bases lying between them. Germline V CDR1 and CDR2: MNHNS, SASEGT. The CDR3 sequence is 13 residues long. CDR3 sequence (DNA): TGTGCCACCGGGCAGGGTATGAACACTGAAGCTTTCTTT. Residues: CATGQGMNTEAFF.

This clonotype was found a few times. A much larger clone differs from this one at a single base, so this may be a read error. Since no conserved phenylalanine or tryptophan closes the CDR3, a read error is the likely cause. This sequence joins TRBV28 and TRBJ1-3; 7 bases line up with TRBD1. This CDR3 region has 14 residues. From germline, CDR1 is MDHEN and CDR2 SYDVKM. J gave up 0 bases and V 7 bases, and 3 bases lay outside the gene matches. CDR3 nucleotide sequence: TGTGCCAGCAACAGGGGCGGCTCTGGAAACACCATATATGTT. Its protein product is CASNRGGSGNTIYV.

The rearrangement uses TRBV24-1 and TRBJ1-2; no firm D call. The germline V and J ends were trimmed by 4 bases and 9 bases, with 14 bases remaining between them. The germline V gene encodes CDR1 KGHDR and CDR2 SFDVKD. This CDR3 has 13 residues. In DNA form, the CDR3 reads TGTGCCACCAGTGACAGCCTCCAAGGTCGCTACACCTTC. Its protein is CATSDSLQGRYTF.

The rearrangement uses TRBV6-5 and TRBJ2-7; D is undetermined. Trimming left V 4 bases short and J 7 bases short, with 17 bases between. Germline CDR1 is MNHEY and CDR2 is SVGAGI. The CDR3 covers 14 residues. The CDR3 nucleotides are TGTGCCAGCAGTTTCAACATGAACACCGGGGAGCAGTACTTC. As protein: CASSFNMNTGEQYF.

Many counts were recorded for this clonotype. V gene TRBV6-5 combines with J gene TRBJ2-5; 11 bases match TRBD1. The germline CDR1 and CDR2 sequences are MNHEY and SVGAGI. CDR3 length equals 15 residues. Germline trimming cut 0 bases from V and 3 bases from J; bases unmatched to any gene: 0. CDR3 residues: CASSYSGQGEETQYF. The CDR3, as DNA: TGTGCCAGCAGTTACTCGGGACAGGGGGAAGAGACCCAGTACTTC.

This clonotype was recorded many times. The chain joins TRBV20-1 to TRBJ2-4, with a possible D match to TRBD2 (6 bases). The CDR3 extends over 13 amino acids. Germline V CDR1 and CDR2: DFQATT, SNEGSKA (reference sequence). The CDR3: CSATLGGTDIQYF. CDR3 in DNA: TGCAGCGCCACTCTTGGCGGGACGGACATTCAGTACTTC.

The chain joins TRBV11-2 to TRBJ1-1; D not resolved. CDR3 length: 15 amino acids. V shed 1 base and J shed 1 base, with 10 bases lying between them. CDR1 and CDR2 from the germline V gene are SGHAT and FQNNGV. The CDR3 DNA sequence: TGTGCCAGCAGCTTAGTAGAGAATGGGAACACTGAAGCTTTCTTT. Translation gives CASSLVENGNTEAFF.

This clonotype was recorded many times. The chain is built from TRBV7-9 and TRBJ2-5; perhaps TRBD2 as D (5 bases). The CDR3 runs to 15 residues. Trimming removed 3 bases at V and 1 base at J, with 12 bases between. Germline loops: CDR1 SEHNR, CDR2 FQNEAQ (reference sequence). DNA for the CDR3: TGTGCCAGCAGCTTGAGGGAAAGCCCCCAAGAGACCCAGTACTTC. It yields the protein CASSLRESPQETQYF.

The chain couples TRBV28 to TRBJ2-2, with a weak D call TRBD1 (6 bases). Trimming stripped 6 bases from V and 8 bases from J, with 13 bases between. The CDR3 contains 13 residues. Per the germline V gene, CDR1 is MDHEN and CDR2 is SYDVKM. The CDR3 sequence: CASRPPDRGELFF. The CDR3 DNA reads as TGTGCCAGCAGACCTCCCGACAGGGGGGAGCTGTTTTTT.

This clonotype was observed a single time. The genes are TRBV12-3 or TRBV12-4 and TRBJ1-2, with 7 bases that match TRBD1. V gave up 4 bases and J gave up 7 bases; unmatched junction bases: 6. This CDR3 is 13 amino acids long. CDR3 in DNA: TGTGCCAGCAGTTCGGGACAGTTCGGTGGCTACACCTTC. This sequence encodes CASSSGQFGGYTF.

This clonotype showed up many times. CDR3 sequence reads: CASSFSTGSTEAFF. Here the CDR3 DNA reads TGTGCCAGCAGCTTCTCGACAGGTAGCACTGAAGCTTTCTTT. The V and J genes are TRBV9 and TRBJ1-1; weak D call: TRBD1 (6 bases). V lost 4 bases, J lost 4 bases, and 14 bases lay in between. Germline V lookup: CDR1 SGDLS, CDR2 YYNGEE. The CDR3 contains 14 residues.

Many counts were recorded for this clonotype. This chain connects TRBV20-1 to TRBJ2-7, with D uncertain. CDR1 is DFQATT and CDR2 is SNEGSKA in the germline V gene (reference sequence). V lost 5 bases and J 0 bases, leaving 11 bases between the germline ends. The CDR3 spans 13 residues. CDR3 amino acids: CSAPAQNSYEQYF. CDR3 nucleotide sequence: TGCAGTGCTCCAGCACAGAACTCCTACGAGCAGTACTTC.

The chain uses TRBV6-1 and TRBJ1-1; TRBD1 is a possible D gene (5 bases). The germline V gene encodes CDR1 MNHNS and CDR2 SASEGT. The CDR3 totals 13 residues. Trimming took off 6 bases at V and 5 bases at J, with 13 bases between the two ends. DNA of the CDR3: TGTGCCAGCAGCCAAAATCAGGGTACTGAAGCTTTCTTT. It is translated as CASSQNQGTEAFF.

This clonotype has a count of ten or more. The V gene is TRBV12-3 or TRBV12-4, the J gene TRBJ2-7, with D perhaps assigned TRBD1 or TRBD2 (5 bases each). CDR3 length: 17 residues. Trimming took 6 bases from V and 0 from J, leaving 21 bases between them. The CDR3 loop is CASSPSARDVNSYEQYF. In DNA, the CDR3 is TGTGCCAGCAGCCCAAGCGCTCGGGACGTTAACTCCTACGAGCAGTACTTC.

This clonotype occurred many times. The V and J genes are TRBV11-2 and TRBJ1-3; D perhaps matches TRBD1 (5 bases). CDR3 size: 16 residues. V was shortened by 5 bases and J by 1 base, with 15 bases between the two germline ends. Per the germline V gene, CDR1 is SGHAT and CDR2 is FQNNGV. The CDR3: CASSLNRDSSGNTIYF. As DNA, the CDR3 is TGTGCCAGCAGCCTCAACCGGGACTCATCTGGAAACACCATATATTTT.

This clonotype was observed at least ten times. CDR3 residues: CASSPQGQGGYGYTF. CDR3 in DNA: TGTGCCAGCAGCCCGCAGGGACAGGGAGGCTATGGCTACACCTTC. The chain joins TRBV7-9 to TRBJ1-2, with 9 bases that match TRBD1. With 5 bases clipped from V and 4 bases from J, the junction kept 8 bases outside the gene matches. Germline V gene sequence: CDR1 SEHNR, CDR2 FQNEAQ (reference sequence). CDR3 length: 15 residues. The full variable domain, with the rest looked up from reference TRBV7-9 and TRBJ1-2, is DTGVSQNPRHKITKRGQNVTFRCDPISEHNRLYWYRQTLGQGPEFLTYFQNEAQLEKSRLLSDRFSAERPKGSFSTLEIQRTEQGDSAMYLCASSPQGQGGYGYTFGSGTRLTVV.

This clonotype was picked up a small number of times. The chain links TRBV6-5 to TRBJ2-1; no firm D call. In germline, CDR1 is MNHEY, CDR2 SVGAGI. CDR3 size: 13 residues. Trimming removed 2 bases at V and 6 bases at J, with 8 bases between. In DNA form, the CDR3 reads TGTGCCAGCAGTTACGGGGTTGTCAATGAGCAGTTCTTC. As protein: CASSYGVVNEQFF.

This clonotype was counted at least ten times. The chain has TRBV19 and TRBJ2-7; D remains ambiguous. This CDR3 spans 15 amino acids. CDR1 and CDR2 (germline): LNHDA, SQIVND (reference sequence). The V end was cut by 3 bases, the J end by 0 bases, with 12 bases between. CDR3 sequence (DNA): TGTGCCAGTAGTATTTACACTTCGAGCTCCTACGAGCAGTACTTC. It encodes CASSIYTSSSYEQYF.

In the case of this clonotype: With a much larger clone just one base away, this may be a read error. The chain joins TRBV29-1 to TRBJ1-6, with 7 bases fitting TRBD1. This CDR3 is 13 amino acids long. CDR1 SQVTM and CDR2 ANQGSEA come from the germline V gene. The CDR3 bases are TGCAGCGTTCGGGACAGTCTGGGATCACACCTCCACTTT. It translates to CSVRDSLGSHLHF.

This clonotype was detected ten times or more. This rearrangement joins TRBV7-2 to TRBJ2-7; TRBD1 matches at 9 bases. With 0 bases clipped from V and 4 bases from J, the junction kept 4 bases outside the gene matches. CDR1 is SGHTA and CDR2 is FQGNSA in the germline V gene. The CDR3 sequence is 15 residues long. CDR3 amino acids: CASSLAVTGGYEQYF. The CDR3, as DNA: TGTGCCAGCAGCTTAGCGGTGACAGGGGGTTACGAGCAGTACTTC.

The chain couples TRBV12-3 or TRBV12-4 to TRBJ1-5; perhaps TRBD1 as D (5 bases). This CDR3 has 14 amino acids. Trimming took 3 bases from V and 1 from J, leaving 7 bases between them. The CDR3 coding sequence is TGTGCCAGCAGTTTGGGGCTCAGCAATCAGCCCCAGCATTTT. As protein: CASSLGLSNQPQHF.

The sample holds many counts of this clonotype. The chain carries TRBV6-2 or TRBV6-3 and TRBJ2-7, with 7 nucleotides matching TRBD1. Germline CDR1 MNHEY, CDR2 SVGEGT. The CDR3 is 14 amino acids. After removal of 6 bases from V and 2 bases from J, the junction contained 7 bases not matched to a gene. CDR3 sequence: CASRHWTGAYEQYF. In DNA form, the CDR3 reads TGTGCCAGCAGGCACTGGACAGGAGCCTACGAGCAGTACTTC.

The genes are TRBV6-1 and TRBJ1-1, with D possibly being TRBD1 (5 bases). Germline V lookup: CDR1 MNHNS, CDR2 SASEGT. Trimming removed 2 bases from V and 6 bases from J, with 10 bases in between. This CDR3 contains 13 residues. This chain's CDR3 is CASSERGGAEAFF. The CDR3 DNA sequence: TGTGCCAGCAGTGAAAGGGGAGGCGCTGAAGCTTTCTTT.

In its sample, this clonotype was seen many times. The chain is built from TRBV3-1 and TRBJ1-6; D remains unclear. This CDR3 comprises 17 residues. V shed 1 base and J shed 7 bases, with 17 bases lying between them. Germline assignment: CDR1 LGHDT and CDR2 YNNKEL (reference sequence). The chain's CDR3 is CASSQVPMVKRNSPLHF. The CDR3 DNA follows: TGTGCCAGCAGCCAAGTTCCAATGGTGAAAAGGAATTCACCCCTCCACTTT.

This clonotype came up many times. The chain links TRBV30 to TRBJ1-5; 8 nucleotides line up with TRBD1. V shed 7 bases, J shed 4 bases, and the junction held 6 bases outside the gene matches. Per the germline V gene, CDR1 is GTSNPN and CDR2 is SVGIG (reference sequence). The CDR3 has 13 residues. The CDR3 is CAYSGQDNQPQHF. Here the CDR3 DNA reads TGTGCCTACTCGGGACAGGATAATCAGCCCCAGCATTTT.

The sample holds many counts of this clonotype. The chain uses TRBV6-2 or TRBV6-3 and TRBJ2-7, with TRBD2 matching 11 bases. With 4 bases clipped from V and 6 bases from J, the junction kept 8 bases outside the gene matches. This CDR3 region has 15 residues. CDR1 is MNHEY, CDR2 SVGEGT, per germline. CDR3 protein: CASSSHSGRAGEQYF. The CDR3 region has the DNA TGTGCCAGCAGTTCACATAGCGGGAGGGCTGGCGAGCAGTACTTC.